This T cell receptor (beta chain) was observed in a study of PD-1 blockade in classical Hodgkin lymphoma. Whole-study findings and limits: CD4+ TCR diversity, unlike CD8+, rose significantly by C4D1. Anyone who began nivolumab under 1 year after ASCT was excluded.

Every patient had relapsed following autologous stem cell transplantation, and cohorts differed in brentuximab vedotin exposure. Relapsed/refractory classical Hodgkin lymphoma patients had complete, partial or progressive responses. V gave up 3 bases and J gave up 4 bases, with 11 bases separating them. The CDR3 sequence is 14 residues long. From germline, CDR1 is MNHEY and CDR2 SVGAGI. A note on this clone: Its antigen is currently unknown.

Sequencing used immunoSEQ multiplex PCR; TCRdb keeps in-frame clones, though not all of them. The repertoire holds roughly 150,000 clones, with 78% as singletons. The sequence derives from a human donor with classical Hodgkin lymphoma. This rearrangement joins TRBV6-5 to TRBJ2-3; D not certain. The specimen was peripheral blood mononuclear cells (PBMCs), collected before the second cycle of nivolumab. CDR3 sequence (DNA): TGTGCCAGCAGTTATTCCAGCCGTGCAGATACGCAGTATTTT. This sequence encodes CASSYSSRADTQYF.